This entry lists 10 T cell receptor beta chains sequenced from one sample in a study of T cells in Graves' hyperthyroidism and ophthalmopathy. TCR beta CDR3 regions were amplified from RNA transcripts. TCR CDR3 regions were first amplified by RT-PCR with HTBI primers. Each CDR3 protein is one row after TCRdb ran MiXCR on the multiplex PCR reads. Among approximately 270,000 distinct CDR3 sequences listed, less than 15% were seen once. Sequencing input: blood. The source of these receptors is a woman aged 40 to 55 with Graves' hyperthyroidism that later progressed to Graves' ophthalmopathy.

This clonotype was counted at least ten times. V is TRBV19 and J is TRBJ2-1; TRBD2 agrees at 9 bases. V shed 1 base and J 3 bases; nucleotides not matched to a gene: 4. Germline V gene sequence: CDR1 LNHDA, CDR2 SQIVND (reference sequence). The length of the CDR3 is 16 residues. In DNA, the CDR3 is TGTGCCAGTAGTATAGGTAGACTAGCGGACTACAATGAGCAGTTCTTC. It codes for CASSIGRLADYNEQFF.

Ten or more counts support this clonotype. CDR3 in DNA: TGTGCCAGCAGCCCGGGACAGGCCTACAATGAGCAGTTCTTC. Translation gives CASSPGQAYNEQFF. The chain is built from TRBV7-9 and TRBJ2-1, with TRBD1 identical over 8 bases. CDR1 is SEHNR, CDR2 FQNEAQ, per germline (reference sequence). This CDR3 has 14 amino acids. The trim removed 5 bases at V and 2 bases at J, leaving 2 bases unmatched.

This clonotype was picked up many times. The chain is built from TRBV28 and TRBJ2-7, with 7 bases lining up with TRBD1. The CDR3 loop spans 15 amino acids. V shed 6 bases, J shed 1 base, and the junction held 9 bases outside the gene matches. The germline V gene encodes CDR1 MDHEN and CDR2 SYDVKM. CDR3 region: CASSQTGFGSYEQYF. CDR3 in DNA: TGTGCCAGCAGCCAGACAGGGTTTGGGTCCTACGAGCAGTACTTC.

This clonotype was detected many times. This chain links TRBV18 with TRBJ2-3, with TRBD1 identical over 8 bases. CDR3 length: 14 residues. The germline CDR1 and CDR2 sequences are KGHSH and LQKENI. The V gene end was trimmed by 6 bases and the J gene end by 6 bases; junction bases not matched to a gene: 8. This CDR3 is CASSSLTGADTQYF. The CDR3 nucleotides read TGTGCCAGCTCGTCTTTGACAGGGGCGGATACGCAGTATTTT. The full variable domain, completed using reference TRBV18 and TRBJ2-3, is NAGVMQNPRHLVRRRGQEARLRCSPMKGHSHVYWYRQLPEEGLKFMVYLQKENIIDESGMPKERFSAEFPKEGPSILRIQQVVRGDSAAYFCASSSLTGADTQYFGPGTRLTVL.

This clonotype occurred many times. One end of the junction does not line up with germline, which may come from a read error. The chain is built from TRBV7-9 and TRBJ2-1; D may be TRBD2 (6 bases). Germline CDR1 SEHNR, CDR2 FQNEAQ (reference sequence). This CDR3 is 15 amino acids long. CDR3 nucleotides: TGTGCCAGCACCTCCTTTGTGGACTACTACAGTGAGCAGTTCTTC. It translates to CASTSFVDYYSEQFF.

This clonotype came up many times. The rearrangement uses TRBV2 and TRBJ2-7; D is possibly TRBD1 or TRBD2 (5 bases each). The V gene lost 3 bases and the J gene lost 2 bases, with 5 bases spanning the gap. The CDR3 totals 12 residues. Looked up from germline, CDR1 is SNHLY and CDR2 is FYNNEI. CDR3 DNA: TGTGCCAGCAGTGAGGGGGCCTACGAGCAGTACTTC. It is translated as CASSEGAYEQYF.

The chain employs TRBV6-4 and TRBJ2-3; the D is unclear. The CDR3 is 16 residues long. V shed 0 bases and J shed 2 bases, with 12 bases lying between them. From germline, CDR1 is MRHNA and CDR2 SNTAGT. CDR3 sequence: CASSDSSRANTDTQYF. The CDR3 region has the DNA TGTGCCAGCAGTGACTCGAGTCGAGCGAACACAGATACGCAGTATTTT.

This clonotype was observed at least ten times. This chain connects TRBV6-1 to TRBJ2-7; 12 bases fit TRBD2. The J segment lost 0 bases and the V segment lost 6 bases, leaving 3 bases of the junction unmatched. The CDR3 is made up of 15 amino acids. Looked up from germline, CDR1 is MNHNS and CDR2 is SASEGT. CDR3 region: CASRRLAGDSYEQYF. DNA for the CDR3: TGTGCCAGCAGGCGACTAGCGGGGGACTCCTACGAGCAGTACTTC.

A note on this clonotype: A much larger clone sits a single nucleotide away, making a read error possible. V and J are TRBV11-2 and TRBJ2-3; D call uncertain. CDR1 is SGHAT, CDR2 FQNNGV, per germline. V was shortened by 5 bases and J by 0 bases, with 21 bases between the two germline ends. The CDR3 covers 18 residues. The chain's CDR3 is CASSKKLGIYTSTDTQYF. In DNA form, the CDR3 reads TGTGCCAGCAGCAAGAAGCTGGGGATTTATACTAGCACAGATACGCAGTATTTT.

This clonotype was detected ten times or more. CDR3 coding DNA: TGTGCCAGCAGTGGCCCCCATATAGCGGCACTAGCCAAAAACATTCAGTACTTC. Translating it yields CASSGPHIAALAKNIQYF. This chain joins TRBV6-1 and TRBJ2-4; the D gene is possibly TRBD2 (6 bases). The V end was cut by 4 bases, the J end by 0 bases, with 19 bases between. The CDR3 contains 18 residues. Germline V CDR1 and CDR2: MNHNS, SASEGT.